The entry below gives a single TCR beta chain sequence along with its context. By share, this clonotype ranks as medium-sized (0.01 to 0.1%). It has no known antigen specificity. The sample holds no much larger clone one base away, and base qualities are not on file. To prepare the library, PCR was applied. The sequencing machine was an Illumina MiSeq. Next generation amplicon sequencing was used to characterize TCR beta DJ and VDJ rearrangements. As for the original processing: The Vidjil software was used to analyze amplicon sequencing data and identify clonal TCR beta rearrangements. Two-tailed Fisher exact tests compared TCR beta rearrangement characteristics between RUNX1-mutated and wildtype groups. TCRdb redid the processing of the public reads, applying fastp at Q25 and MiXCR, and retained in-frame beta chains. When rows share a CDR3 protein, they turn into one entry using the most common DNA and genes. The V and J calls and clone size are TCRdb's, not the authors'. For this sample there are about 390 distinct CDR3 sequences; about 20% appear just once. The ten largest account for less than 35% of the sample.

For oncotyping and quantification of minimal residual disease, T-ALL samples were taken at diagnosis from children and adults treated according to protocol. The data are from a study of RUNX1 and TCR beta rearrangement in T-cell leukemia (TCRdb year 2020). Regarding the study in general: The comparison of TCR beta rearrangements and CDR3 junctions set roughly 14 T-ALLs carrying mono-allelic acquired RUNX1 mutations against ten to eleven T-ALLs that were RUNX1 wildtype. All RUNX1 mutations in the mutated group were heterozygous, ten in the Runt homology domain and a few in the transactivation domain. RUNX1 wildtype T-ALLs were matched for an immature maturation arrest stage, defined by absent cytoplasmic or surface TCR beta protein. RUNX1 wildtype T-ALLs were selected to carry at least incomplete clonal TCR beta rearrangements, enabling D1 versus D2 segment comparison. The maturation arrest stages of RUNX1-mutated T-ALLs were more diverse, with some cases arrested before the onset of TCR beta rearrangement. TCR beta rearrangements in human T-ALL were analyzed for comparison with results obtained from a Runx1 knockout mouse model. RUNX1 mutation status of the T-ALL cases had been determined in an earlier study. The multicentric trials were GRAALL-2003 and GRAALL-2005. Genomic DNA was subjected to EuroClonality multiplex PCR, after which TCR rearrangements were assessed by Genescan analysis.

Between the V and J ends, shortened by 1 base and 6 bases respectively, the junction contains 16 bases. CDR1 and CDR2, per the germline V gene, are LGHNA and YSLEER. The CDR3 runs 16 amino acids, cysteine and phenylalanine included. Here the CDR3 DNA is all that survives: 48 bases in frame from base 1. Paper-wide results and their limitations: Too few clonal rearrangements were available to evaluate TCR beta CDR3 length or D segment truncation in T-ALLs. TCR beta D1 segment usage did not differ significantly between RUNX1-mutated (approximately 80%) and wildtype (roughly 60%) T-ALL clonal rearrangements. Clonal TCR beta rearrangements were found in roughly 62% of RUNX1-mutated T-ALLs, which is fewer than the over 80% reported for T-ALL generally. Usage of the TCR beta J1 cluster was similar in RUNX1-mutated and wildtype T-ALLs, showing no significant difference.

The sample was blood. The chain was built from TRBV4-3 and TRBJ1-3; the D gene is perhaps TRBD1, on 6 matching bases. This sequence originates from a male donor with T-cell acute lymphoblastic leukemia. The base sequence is TGCGCCAGCAGCCAAGGGCATACAGGGACTCTAAACACCATATATTTT. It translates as CASSQGHTGTLNTIYF.